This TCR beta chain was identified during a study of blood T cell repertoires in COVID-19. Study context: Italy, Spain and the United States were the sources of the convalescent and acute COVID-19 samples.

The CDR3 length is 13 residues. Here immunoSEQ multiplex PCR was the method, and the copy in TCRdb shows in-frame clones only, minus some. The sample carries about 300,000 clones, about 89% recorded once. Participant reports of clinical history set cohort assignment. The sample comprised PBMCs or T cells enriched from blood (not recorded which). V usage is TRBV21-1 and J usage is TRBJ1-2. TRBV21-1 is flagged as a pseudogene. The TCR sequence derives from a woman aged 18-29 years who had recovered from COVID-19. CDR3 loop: CASRGGAPYGYTF. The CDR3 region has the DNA TGTGCCAGCAGGGGGGGGGCCCCATATGGCTACACCTTC.